This T cell receptor (beta chain) was observed in a study of cytotoxic CD8 clonotypes in ibrutinib-treated CLL. On the study more broadly: Specimens for response were gathered following a median about a year of therapy, spanning 6 to 36.

Produced via immunoSEQ multiplex PCR; TCRdb's table is partial and in-frame only. The profile shows some 300,000 clones, almost 80% of them singletons. As concerns this clone: What it binds is not known.

General study results and limits: Whereas clonality rose at ibrutinib response, it declined toward baseline at progression. Sustained-remission and progressing patients' sampling times differed.

This TCR derives from a human donor with chronic lymphocytic leukemia. The sequencing used PBMCs, collected before ibrutinib treatment.

For the CDR3, the DNA is TGTGCCAGCAGCTTAGAGGAGAGGAAAGCGGGGGAGACCCAGTACTTC. Protein: CASSLEERKAGETQYF. The chain uses TRBV7-8 and TRBJ2-5; 7 nucleotides agree with TRBD2. CDR1 is SGHVS, CDR2 FQNEAQ, per germline. V was clipped by 1 base and J by 5 bases; unmatched bases: 10. The CDR3 consists of 16 residues.